This TCR beta chain derives from a study of patients and donors after allogeneic stem cell transplantation. MiXCR, run by TCRdb on the RT-PCR reads, gives a single entry per CDR3 protein. Among about 74,000 distinct CDR3 sequences, around 27% were seen once, and the ten largest hold 26%. Trimming took 5 bases from V and 4 from J; bases not matched to a gene: 10. The V gene's germline CDR1 is MNHEY and CDR2 SVGAGI. This CDR3 has 15 amino acids. Material: blood, either unsorted or a sorted T cell fraction (not recorded which). The rearrangement links TRBV6-5 to TRBJ1-2; 7 bases are a match to TRBD1. The receptor was derived from a human donor who was either an allogeneic HSCT recipient or a stem cell or donor lymphocyte infusion donor (not recorded which). It is not recorded whose cells these are; they may come from a transplant donor. The CDR3 loop reads CASSRPGQRFYGYTF. The CDR3 DNA sequence: TGTGCCAGCAGTCGCCCGGGACAGCGCTTCTATGGCTACACCTTC.